Listed below are T cell receptor beta chains from one sample, sequenced in a study of blood T cells in healthy people across ages. TCRdb itself ran the 5' RACE reads through MiXCR, one entry per CDR3 protein. The table records roughly 700,000 distinct CDR3 sequences, 45% to 50% of them present only once. The sequenced material came from blood. Receptors were obtained from an older woman in good health. CDR3s include the opening cysteine and the closing phenylalanine or tryptophan. Each record gives: D gene, V gene, CDR3 length, J gene, clone size, CDR3 DNA, CDR3 protein. A D gene is named only where the DNA matches it firmly. Size tells how often a clone was seen (once, few, many) or the class of an expanded clone, and some rows leave it out.

d_call: TRBD1
v_call: TRBV10-3
cdr3_length: 13
j_call: TRBJ2-2
clone_size: -
cdr3_nt: TGTGCCTCTCGGACAGGGGACACCGGGGAGCTGTTTTTT
cdr3_aa: CASRTGDTGELFF

d_call: TRBD1
v_call: TRBV29-1
cdr3_length: 18
j_call: TRBJ2-7
clone_size: -
cdr3_nt: TGCAGCGTTGAAGATGCCGGGACAGGGACCCCTTTAGTCTTCGAGCAGTACTTC
cdr3_aa: CSVEDAGTGTPLVFEQYF

d_call: -
v_call: TRBV27
cdr3_length: 14
j_call: TRBJ2-5
clone_size: -
cdr3_nt: TGTGCCAGCAGCACGGTACGGGAACAAGAGACCCAGTACTTC
cdr3_aa: CASSTVREQETQYF

d_call: -
v_call: TRBV12-3/TRBV12-4
cdr3_length: 15
j_call: TRBJ1-2
clone_size: -
cdr3_nt: TGTACCAGCGCCTGGGCGGTGGGGCCTAACTATGGCTACACCTTC
cdr3_aa: CTSAWAVGPNYGYTF

d_call: -
v_call: TRBV5-6
cdr3_length: 16
j_call: TRBJ2-1
clone_size: few
cdr3_nt: TGTGCCAGCAGCTTGGTCGGGGCCAACTTATACAATGAGCAGTTCTTC
cdr3_aa: CASSLVGANLYNEQFF

d_call: TRBD2
v_call: TRBV27
cdr3_length: 17
j_call: TRBJ2-1
clone_size: -
cdr3_nt: TGTGCCAGCAGTTTAAATGGTGGCGGGAGCTCCTACAATGAGCAGTTCTTC
cdr3_aa: CASSLNGGGSSYNEQFF

d_call: -
v_call: TRBV11-2
cdr3_length: 16
j_call: TRBJ2-3
clone_size: -
cdr3_nt: TGTGCCAGCAGCCTACACACGGTATTAGGCACAGATACGCAGTATTTT
cdr3_aa: CASSLHTVLGTDTQYF

d_call: -
v_call: TRBV6-5
cdr3_length: 14
j_call: TRBJ2-7
clone_size: -
cdr3_nt: TGTGCCAGCAGCCCTCTAGGGAACTCCTACGAGCAGTACTTC
cdr3_aa: CASSPLGNSYEQYF

d_call: TRBD2
v_call: TRBV3-1
cdr3_length: 16
j_call: TRBJ2-3
clone_size: -
cdr3_nt: TGTGCCAGCAGCCAAGATGGAACTAGCGGGACGGGTACGCAGTATTTT
cdr3_aa: CASSQDGTSGTGTQYF

d_call: TRBD1
v_call: TRBV25-1
cdr3_length: 14
j_call: TRBJ1-2
clone_size: -
cdr3_nt: TGTGCCAGCATTGAATCAGGGGGTTCGTATGGCTACACCTTC
cdr3_aa: CASIESGGSYGYTF

d_call: TRBD1
v_call: TRBV29-1
cdr3_length: 14
j_call: TRBJ2-1
clone_size: -
cdr3_nt: TGCAGCGTTGAGACCGGGACAGGGCTGAATGAGCAGTTCTTC
cdr3_aa: CSVETGTGLNEQFF

d_call: TRBD2
v_call: TRBV12-3/TRBV12-4
cdr3_length: 16
j_call: TRBJ2-5
clone_size: -
cdr3_nt: TGTGCCAGCAGCTCGACCGGGACTAGCGGGAAAGAGACCCAGTACTTC
cdr3_aa: CASSSTGTSGKETQYF

d_call: -
v_call: TRBV6-5
cdr3_length: 16
j_call: TRBJ2-1
clone_size: -
cdr3_nt: TGTGCCAGCAGTCGTGGGTGGGAGAACTCCTACAATGAGCAGTTCTTC
cdr3_aa: CASSRGWENSYNEQFF

d_call: -
v_call: TRBV20-1
cdr3_length: 12
j_call: TRBJ1-1
clone_size: -
cdr3_nt: TGCAGTGCTAGATATAGAGCACATGAAGCTTTCTTT
cdr3_aa: CSARYRAHEAFF

d_call: TRBD2
v_call: TRBV20-1
cdr3_length: 17
j_call: TRBJ2-1
clone_size: once
cdr3_nt: TGCAGTGCTAGGGAACTAGCGGGAGGAGGGCCCTACAATGAGCAGTTCTTC
cdr3_aa: CSARELAGGGPYNEQFF

d_call: -
v_call: TRBV20-1
cdr3_length: 13
j_call: TRBJ1-1
clone_size: -
cdr3_nt: TGCAGTGCTAGAGATAGGGGAGGGACTGAAGCTTTCTTT
cdr3_aa: CSARDRGGTEAFF

d_call: TRBD2
v_call: TRBV20-1
cdr3_length: 15
j_call: TRBJ2-1
clone_size: -
cdr3_nt: TGCAGTGCTCGGACTAGCGGGATGCGATTGGGTGAGCAGTTCTTC
cdr3_aa: CSARTSGMRLGEQFF

d_call: TRBD2
v_call: TRBV4-3
cdr3_length: 18
j_call: TRBJ2-1
clone_size: few
cdr3_nt: TGCGCCAGCAGCCAAGATGGCTCGGGACTAGCGGGGTACAATGAGCAGTTCTTC
cdr3_aa: CASSQDGSGLAGYNEQFF

d_call: -
v_call: TRBV20-1
cdr3_length: 13
j_call: TRBJ1-6
clone_size: -
cdr3_nt: TGCAGTGCTAGTGCGGGCTTAGATTCACCCCTCCACTTT
cdr3_aa: CSASAGLDSPLHF

d_call: TRBD1
v_call: TRBV7-8
cdr3_length: 13
j_call: TRBJ1-2
clone_size: -
cdr3_nt: TGTGCCAGCAGCGCTGACAGGGGCGGGGGCTACACCTTC
cdr3_aa: CASSADRGGGYTF

d_call: -
v_call: TRBV5-6
cdr3_length: 16
j_call: TRBJ2-3
clone_size: -
cdr3_nt: TGTGCCAGCAGCGACCCCAGGTTTGCTAGCACAGATACGCAGTATTTT
cdr3_aa: CASSDPRFASTDTQYF

d_call: -
v_call: TRBV18
cdr3_length: 15
j_call: TRBJ2-7
clone_size: -
cdr3_nt: TGTGCCAGCTCACCACTGTTCCAGAGTACCTACGAGCAGTACTTC
cdr3_aa: CASSPLFQSTYEQYF

d_call: TRBD2
v_call: TRBV4-1
cdr3_length: 19
j_call: TRBJ2-4
clone_size: few
cdr3_nt: TGCGCCAGCAGTCCTCCGGGACTAGCGGGAGGGGGAGCCAAAAACATTCAGTACTTC
cdr3_aa: CASSPPGLAGGGAKNIQYF

d_call: TRBD2
v_call: TRBV5-1
cdr3_length: 16
j_call: TRBJ2-3
clone_size: -
cdr3_nt: TGCGCCAGCAGCCTAGTTACTAGCGGGGATACAGATACGCAGTATTTT
cdr3_aa: CASSLVTSGDTDTQYF

d_call: -
v_call: TRBV7-2
cdr3_length: 14
j_call: TRBJ2-7
clone_size: few
cdr3_nt: TGTGCCAGCAGCTTAGTTTGGGCTTCCTACGAGCAGTACTTC
cdr3_aa: CASSLVWASYEQYF

d_call: -
v_call: TRBV7-2
cdr3_length: 15
j_call: TRBJ2-7
clone_size: few
cdr3_nt: TGTGCCAGCAGCTTAGGCTACGGGGGCGATTACGAGCAGTACTTC
cdr3_aa: CASSLGYGGDYEQYF

d_call: -
v_call: TRBV4-3
cdr3_length: 15
j_call: TRBJ2-1
clone_size: few
cdr3_nt: TGCGCCAGCAGCCAAGAGGGCAGGGGTGACGATGAGCAGTTCTTC
cdr3_aa: CASSQEGRGDDEQFF

d_call: -
v_call: TRBV11-3
cdr3_length: 13
j_call: TRBJ2-7
clone_size: -
cdr3_nt: TGTGCCAGCAGCTCCGGGAGACTCTACGAGCAGTACTTC
cdr3_aa: CASSSGRLYEQYF